Listed below are T cell receptor beta chains from one sample, sequenced in a study of vaccination effects on CD4 cells after COVID-19. These receptors have no known antigen. Profiled with immunoSEQ multiplex PCR; TCRdb holds only in-frame clones, not every one. The profile covers tens of thousands of clones, with over 60% appearing a single time and 15% to 20% taken by the ten largest. The sequencing here drew on CD4+ T cells from PBMCs cultured with HCoV-NL63 spike peptides, taken before COVID-19 vaccination. All receptors come from a human donor who had a prior SARS-CoV-2 infection. The conserved cysteine and the conserved F or W are not part of the CDR3 here. The order of the fields is V gene, CDR3 protein.

v_gene: TRBV2; CDR3aa: ASSEEGTGFMAEAF
v_gene: TRBV5-8; CDR3aa: ASSHWTGDTNTEAF
v_gene: TRBV10-3; CDR3aa: AISASGDQPQH
v_gene: TRBV3-1/TRBV3-2; CDR3aa: ASSQLGTGGDGYT
v_gene: TRBV19; CDR3aa: ASRGPRGTGNTGELF
v_gene: TRBV18; CDR3aa: ASSPIGDDNSGNTIY
v_gene: TRBV5-1; CDR3aa: ASSLSARQTQY
v_gene: TRBV15; CDR3aa: ATSRDRPTNEKLF
v_gene: TRBV6-5; CDR3aa: ASSYPGLYNEQF
v_gene: TRBV10-3; CDR3aa: AISDYSRIGEQY